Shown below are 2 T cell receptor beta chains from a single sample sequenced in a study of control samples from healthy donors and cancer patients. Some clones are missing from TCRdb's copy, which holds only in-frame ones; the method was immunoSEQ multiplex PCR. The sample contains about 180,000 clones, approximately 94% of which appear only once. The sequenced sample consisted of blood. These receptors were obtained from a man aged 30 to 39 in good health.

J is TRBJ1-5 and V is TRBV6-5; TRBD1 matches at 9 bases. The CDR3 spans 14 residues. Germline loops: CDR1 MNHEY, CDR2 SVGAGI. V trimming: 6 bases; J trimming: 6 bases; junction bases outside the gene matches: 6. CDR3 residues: CASSRTGGSQPQHF. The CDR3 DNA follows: TGTGCCAGCAGCCGAACAGGGGGCAGTCAGCCCCAGCATTTT.

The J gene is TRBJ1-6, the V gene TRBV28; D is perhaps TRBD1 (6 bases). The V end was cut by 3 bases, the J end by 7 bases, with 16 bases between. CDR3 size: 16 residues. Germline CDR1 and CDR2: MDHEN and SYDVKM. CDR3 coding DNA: TGTGCCAGCAGTTTGGGAAAGACAGGCAGGAATTCACCCCTCCACTTT. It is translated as CASSLGKTGRNSPLHF.